The clone carrying this T cell receptor (beta chain) was detected only a few times. Its antigen is not identified. TCRdb reanalysed the 5' RACE reads using MiXCR and keeps one entry per CDR3 protein. This sample has some 500,000 distinct CDR3 sequences; about 13% occur once, and the top ten carry more than 13%. Germline lookup yields CDR1 DFQATT and CDR2 SNEGSKA (reference sequence). The length of the CDR3 is 15 residues. V lost 1 base to trimming and J lost 1 base, with 13 bases between them. The sample is drawn from a study of T cells after yellow fever vaccination. Study-wide points: It was a small share of clonotypes that appeared in both CD4 and CD8 compartments. Within FACS-sorted repertoires, abundant clonotypes contaminating from the bulk population could be present. Faster peaking, at day 5 versus 15, marked a secondary response that was weaker.

This chain joins TRBV20-1 and TRBJ1-1; a weak D match, TRBD1 (5 bases). This specimen was PBMCs, taken on the day of the yellow fever booster vaccination. The clonotype was recovered from a man between 25 and 39 years old who received the YFV17D yellow fever vaccine. The CDR3 DNA follows: TGCAGTGCTAGAGCAGCAGGTGGGGGGAACACTGAAGCTTTCTTT. Translating it yields CSARAAGGGNTEAFF.